This is a list of T cell receptor beta chains from one sample in a study of blood T cell repertoires in COVID-19. Method: immunoSEQ multiplex PCR; TCRdb's copy keeps in-frame clones and lacks some. Altogether tens of thousands of clones are present, under 95% being singletons, with the ten largest covering about 5%. What was sequenced was peripheral blood. These receptors all stem from a human donor in a cohort sampled during active COVID-19. Both conserved end residues are part of each CDR3. Each record gives: CDR3 protein, CDR3 DNA, CDR3 length, clone size, D gene, J gene, V gene. The D gene is left open where the match is weak. A clone size is listed for some rows: how often the clone was seen (once, few, many), or a class if it is expanded.

CDR3aa: CASSSGWGRGNQPQHF
CDR3nt: TGTGCCAGCAGTTCCGGATGGGGCAGGGGCAATCAGCCCCAGCATTTT
len: 16
abundance: -
d_gene: -
j_gene: TRBJ1-5
v_gene: TRBV6-5

CDR3aa: CASSLARQGGRQPQHF
CDR3nt: TGTGCCAGCAGCTTAGCCCGACAGGGGGGGAGACAGCCCCAGCATTTT
len: 16
abundance: once
d_gene: TRBD1
j_gene: TRBJ1-5
v_gene: TRBV7-2

CDR3aa: CASSSRVGGELFF
CDR3nt: TGTGCCAGCAGCTCGAGGGTTGGCGGGGAGCTGTTTTTT
len: 13
abundance: -
d_gene: -
j_gene: TRBJ2-2
v_gene: TRBV5-6

CDR3aa: CASSLQGKGYGYTF
CDR3nt: TGTGCCAGCAGCCTACAGGGGAAAGGGTATGGCTACACCTTC
len: 14
abundance: -
d_gene: TRBD1
j_gene: TRBJ1-2
v_gene: TRBV14

CDR3aa: CASSLGQRLTYEQYF
CDR3nt: TGTGCCAGCTCACTTGGACAGCGTCTCACCTACGAGCAGTACTTC
len: 15
abundance: -
d_gene: -
j_gene: TRBJ2-7
v_gene: TRBV18

CDR3aa: CASSSQAGAMNTEAFF
CDR3nt: TGTGCCAGCAGCTCTCAAGCAGGGGCCATGAACACTGAAGCTTTCTTT
len: 16
abundance: -
d_gene: -
j_gene: TRBJ1-1
v_gene: TRBV5-5

CDR3aa: CSVGTSGGANTGELFF
CDR3nt: TGCAGCGTAGGGACTAGCGGGGGCGCGAACACCGGGGAGCTGTTTTTT
len: 16
abundance: -
d_gene: TRBD2
j_gene: TRBJ2-2
v_gene: TRBV29-1

CDR3aa: CASSALFGTGVDEQYF
CDR3nt: TGTGCCAGCAGTGCCCTCTTCGGGACAGGTGTCGACGAGCAGTACTTC
len: 16
abundance: -
d_gene: TRBD1
j_gene: TRBJ2-7
v_gene: TRBV6-1

CDR3aa: CASSLLTYNSPLHF
CDR3nt: TGTGCCAGCAGCTTGTTAACCTATAATTCACCCCTCCACTTT
len: 14
abundance: -
d_gene: -
j_gene: TRBJ1-6
v_gene: TRBV7-2

CDR3aa: CASSQTWDSIHNEQYF
CDR3nt: TGCGCCAGCAGCCAGACCTGGGACAGTATTCATAACGAGCAGTACTTC
len: 16
abundance: -
d_gene: TRBD1
j_gene: TRBJ2-7
v_gene: TRBV4-3

CDR3aa: CASSLIAGGYYEQYF
CDR3nt: TGTGCCAGCAGCTTAATAGCGGGGGGATACTACGAGCAGTACTTC
len: 15
abundance: -
d_gene: TRBD2
j_gene: TRBJ2-7
v_gene: TRBV7-3

CDR3aa: CASSPSSGGGYNEQFF
CDR3nt: TGTGCCAGCAGCCCCTCTAGCGGGGGGGGCTACAATGAGCAGTTCTTC
len: 16
abundance: -
d_gene: TRBD2
j_gene: TRBJ2-1
v_gene: TRBV11-3

CDR3aa: CAISVDKGLNEKLFF
CDR3nt: TGTGCCATCAGTGTCGATAAGGGACTAAATGAAAAACTGTTTTTT
len: 15
abundance: -
d_gene: -
j_gene: TRBJ1-4
v_gene: TRBV10-3

CDR3aa: CASSYFADSSGNTIYF
CDR3nt: TGTGCCAGCAGTTACTTCGCGGACAGCTCTGGAAACACCATATATTTT
len: 16
abundance: -
d_gene: -
j_gene: TRBJ1-3
v_gene: TRBV6-5

CDR3aa: CASSPAGAYNEQFF
CDR3nt: TGTGCCAGCAGCCCCGCGGGGGCCTACAATGAGCAGTTCTTC
len: 14
abundance: -
d_gene: TRBD2
j_gene: TRBJ2-1
v_gene: TRBV7-8

CDR3aa: CASSVGTSGNNEQFF
CDR3nt: TGTGCCAGCAGTGTAGGGACTAGCGGGAACAATGAGCAGTTCTTC
len: 15
abundance: -
d_gene: TRBD2
j_gene: TRBJ2-1
v_gene: TRBV25-1

CDR3aa: CASSRMTGFNTEAFF
CDR3nt: TGTGCCAGCAGCCGTATGACAGGGTTCAACACTGAAGCTTTCTTT
len: 15
abundance: -
d_gene: TRBD1
j_gene: TRBJ1-1
v_gene: TRBV7-9

CDR3aa: CASSPLGDQETQYF
CDR3nt: TGTGCCAGCTCACCACTAGGGGATCAAGAGACCCAGTACTTC
len: 14
abundance: -
d_gene: -
j_gene: TRBJ2-5
v_gene: TRBV18

CDR3aa: CASGGQGYNETQYF
CDR3nt: TGCGCCAGCGGGGGACAGGGATATAACGAGACCCAGTACTTC
len: 14
abundance: -
d_gene: TRBD1
j_gene: TRBJ2-5
v_gene: TRBV23-1

CDR3aa: CASSKQDSNQPQHF
CDR3nt: TGTGCCAGTAGCAAACAGGATAGCAATCAGCCCCAGCATTTT
len: 14
abundance: -
d_gene: -
j_gene: TRBJ1-5
v_gene: TRBV19

CDR3aa: CASRNSGGAEDTQYF
CDR3nt: TGCGCCAGCAGAAATAGCGGGGGGGCCGAAGATACGCAGTATTTT
len: 15
abundance: -
d_gene: TRBD2
j_gene: TRBJ2-3
v_gene: TRBV5-1

CDR3aa: CASSLAGGSGANVLTF
CDR3nt: TGCGCCAGCAGCTTGGCCGGGGGCTCTGGGGCCAACGTCCTGACTTTC
len: 16
abundance: few
d_gene: -
j_gene: TRBJ2-6
v_gene: TRBV5-1

CDR3aa: CASSLKGDTEAFF
CDR3nt: TGCGCCAGCAGCTTGAAGGGGGACACTGAAGCTTTCTTT
len: 13
abundance: -
d_gene: -
j_gene: TRBJ1-1
v_gene: TRBV5-1

CDR3aa: CASAEIGGGQETQYF
CDR3nt: TGTGCCAGCGCCGAAATAGGCGGGGGCCAAGAGACCCAGTACTTC
len: 15
abundance: -
d_gene: TRBD2
j_gene: TRBJ2-5
v_gene: TRBV7-6